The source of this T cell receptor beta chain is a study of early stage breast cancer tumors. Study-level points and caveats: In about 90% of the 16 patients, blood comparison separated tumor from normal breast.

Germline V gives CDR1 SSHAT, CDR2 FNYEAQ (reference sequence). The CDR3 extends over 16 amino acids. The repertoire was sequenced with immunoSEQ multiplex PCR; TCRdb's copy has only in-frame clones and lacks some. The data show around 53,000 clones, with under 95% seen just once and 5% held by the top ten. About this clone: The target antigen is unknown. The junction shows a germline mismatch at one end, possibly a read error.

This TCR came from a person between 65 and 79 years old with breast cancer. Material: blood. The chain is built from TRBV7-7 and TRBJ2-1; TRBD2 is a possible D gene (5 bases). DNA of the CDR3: TGTGCTAGCAGCCGACACACGGGGAGCTCCTACAATGAGCAGTTCTTC. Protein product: CASSRHTGSSYNEQFF. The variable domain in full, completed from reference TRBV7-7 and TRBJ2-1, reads GAGVSQSPRYKVTKRGQDVTLRCDPISSHATLYWYQQALGQGPEFLTYFNYEAQPDKSGLPSDRFSAERPEGSISTLTIQRTEQRDSAMYRCASSRHTGSSYNEQFFGPGTRLTVL.